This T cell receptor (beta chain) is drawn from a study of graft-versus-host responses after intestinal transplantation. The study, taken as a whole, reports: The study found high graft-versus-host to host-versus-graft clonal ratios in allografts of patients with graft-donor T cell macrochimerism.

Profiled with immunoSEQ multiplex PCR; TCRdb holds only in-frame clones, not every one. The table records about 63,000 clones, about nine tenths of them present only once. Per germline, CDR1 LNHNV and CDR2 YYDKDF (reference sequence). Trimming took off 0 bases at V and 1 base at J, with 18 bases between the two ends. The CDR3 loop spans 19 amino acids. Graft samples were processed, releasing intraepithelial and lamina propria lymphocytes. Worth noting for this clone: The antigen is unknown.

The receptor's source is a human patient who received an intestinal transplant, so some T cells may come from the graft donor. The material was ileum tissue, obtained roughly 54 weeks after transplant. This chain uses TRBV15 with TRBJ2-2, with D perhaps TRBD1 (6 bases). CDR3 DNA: TGTGCCACCAGCAGAGATTCTTTTGGCAGGGGATTGAACACCGGGGAGCTGTTTTTT. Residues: CATSRDSFGRGLNTGELFF.